A selection of T cell receptor beta chains follows, all from one sample in a study of beta chain features in type 1 diabetes. Assay used: immunoSEQ multiplex PCR; TCRdb lists only in-frame clones, some missing. The sample contains around 190,000 clones, around an eighth of which appear only once. Sequencing input: central memory CD4+ T cells from blood. The receptors derive from a young woman in good health. Both conserved end residues are part of each CDR3. Each record gives: clone size, J gene, D gene, V gene, CDR3 DNA, CDR3 protein. A D gene is named only where the DNA matches it firmly. Some rows mark clone size as missing; the rest say once, few, many or name a class of expanded clone.

clone_size: NA
j_call: TRBJ2-1
d_call: TRBD2
v_call: TRBV6-4
cdr3_nt: TGTGCCAGCAGTGCCGAAGCGGGAGGGTGGGATGAGCAGTTCTTC
cdr3_aa: CASSAEAGGWDEQFF

clone_size: NA
j_call: TRBJ2-5
d_call: NA
v_call: TRBV6-1
cdr3_nt: TGTGCCAGCAGTGAACCAGGTCCGATCGGGACCCAGTACTTC
cdr3_aa: CASSEPGPIGTQYF

clone_size: few
j_call: TRBJ2-7
d_call: TRBD2
v_call: TRBV6-5
cdr3_nt: TGTGCCAGCAGTTACCGTAGCGGGAGCGAGCAGTACTTC
cdr3_aa: CASSYRSGSEQYF

clone_size: few
j_call: TRBJ2-3
d_call: TRBD1
v_call: TRBV15
cdr3_nt: TGTGCCACCAGCAGAGTGACAGGGGTGATAGATACGCAGTATTTT
cdr3_aa: CATSRVTGVIDTQYF

clone_size: few
j_call: TRBJ1-4
d_call: TRBD1
v_call: TRBV23-1
cdr3_nt: TGCGCCAGCAGTCAACAGACAGGGTCTGAAAAACTGTTTTTT
cdr3_aa: CASSQQTGSEKLFF

clone_size: NA
j_call: TRBJ2-1
d_call: TRBD2
v_call: TRBV29-1
cdr3_nt: TGCAGCGTTGGGCCTAGCGGGAGGGATAATGAGCAGTTCTTC
cdr3_aa: CSVGPSGRDNEQFF

clone_size: few
j_call: TRBJ2-1
d_call: TRBD2
v_call: TRBV29-1
cdr3_nt: TGCAGCGTTCGAGCTCTAGCGGGATACTACAATGAGCAGTTCTTC
cdr3_aa: CSVRALAGYYNEQFF

clone_size: few
j_call: TRBJ2-1
d_call: NA
v_call: TRBV14
cdr3_nt: TGTGCCAGCAGCCAAAGGCCGGGAGACTATGAGCAGTTCTTC
cdr3_aa: CASSQRPGDYEQFF

clone_size: few
j_call: TRBJ2-1
d_call: NA
v_call: TRBV4-2
cdr3_nt: TGTGCCAGCAGCCGGCCAGCGGATTACTACAATGAGCAGTTCTTC
cdr3_aa: CASSRPADYYNEQFF

clone_size: few
j_call: TRBJ1-4
d_call: TRBD1
v_call: TRBV20-1
cdr3_nt: TGCAGTGCTAAACAGGGGGTGAAACTGTTTTTT
cdr3_aa: CSAKQGVKLFF

clone_size: NA
j_call: TRBJ2-5
d_call: NA
v_call: TRBV9
cdr3_nt: TGTGCCAGCAGCGAACGACCGGGGCAAGAGACCCAGTACTTC
cdr3_aa: CASSERPGQETQYF

clone_size: NA
j_call: TRBJ2-1
d_call: NA
v_call: TRBV11-2
cdr3_nt: TGTGCCAGCAGCCCAGCGGAGCGGGCCTACAATGAGCAGTTCTTC
cdr3_aa: CASSPAERAYNEQFF

clone_size: NA
j_call: TRBJ2-1
d_call: TRBD2
v_call: TRBV29-1
cdr3_nt: TGCAGCGTTCGCGGGAGGGACCCTAACAATGAGCAGTTCTTC
cdr3_aa: CSVRGRDPNNEQFF

clone_size: NA
j_call: TRBJ1-3
d_call: NA
v_call: TRBV5-1
cdr3_nt: TGCGCCAGCAGCCAGCCCCCGGAGGGCACCATATATTTT
cdr3_aa: CASSQPPEGTIYF

clone_size: few
j_call: TRBJ2-5
d_call: NA
v_call: TRBV25-1
cdr3_nt: TGTGCCAGCAGTGCCAGCACAGGCTCTGAGACCCAGTACTTC
cdr3_aa: CASSASTGSETQYF

clone_size: few
j_call: TRBJ2-2
d_call: TRBD2
v_call: TRBV19
cdr3_nt: TGTGCCAGTAGTATACTAGCGGGAGCCCTCGGGGAGCTGTTTTTT
cdr3_aa: CASSILAGALGELFF

clone_size: NA
j_call: TRBJ2-6
d_call: TRBD1
v_call: TRBV27
cdr3_nt: TGTGCCAGCAAAAGGGGACAGGGGGACGCTGGGGCCAACGTCCTGACTTTC
cdr3_aa: CASKRGQGDAGANVLTF

clone_size: NA
j_call: TRBJ1-5
d_call: TRBD1
v_call: TRBV6-1
cdr3_nt: TGTGCCAGCAGTGGGGGAGACAGGGGGCTAAATCAGCCCCAGCATTTT
cdr3_aa: CASSGGDRGLNQPQHF

clone_size: NA
j_call: TRBJ1-1
d_call: TRBD1
v_call: TRBV6-1
cdr3_nt: TGTGCCAGCGACCCGGACAGGGGGCGGACTGAAGCTTTCTTT
cdr3_aa: CASDPDRGRTEAFF

clone_size: NA
j_call: TRBJ2-5
d_call: NA
v_call: TRBV5-6
cdr3_nt: TGTGCCAGCAGCGGGCCCCAAGAGACCCAGTACTTC
cdr3_aa: CASSGPQETQYF

clone_size: NA
j_call: TRBJ2-7
d_call: TRBD1
v_call: TRBV15
cdr3_nt: TGTGCCACCAGCCCGGGACAGGCGGCCTACGAGCAGTACTTC
cdr3_aa: CATSPGQAAYEQYF

clone_size: NA
j_call: TRBJ2-7
d_call: TRBD2
v_call: TRBV30
cdr3_nt: TGTGCCTGGAATCGGGAGGTGCCCTACGAGCAGTACTTC
cdr3_aa: CAWNREVPYEQYF

clone_size: NA
j_call: TRBJ2-7
d_call: TRBD1
v_call: TRBV5-1
cdr3_nt: TGCGCCAGCAGCTCGCGGACAGGCTCAACCTCCACCTACGAGCAGTACTTC
cdr3_aa: CASSSRTGSTSTYEQYF

clone_size: NA
j_call: TRBJ1-2
d_call: NA
v_call: TRBV28
cdr3_nt: TGTGCCAGCAGTTTTCGGGTGGAGCGTGGCTACACCTTC
cdr3_aa: CASSFRVERGYTF

clone_size: few
j_call: TRBJ2-5
d_call: TRBD2
v_call: TRBV15
cdr3_nt: TGTGCCACCAGCAGAGGGGGGGGTACGGAAGAGACCCAGTACTTC
cdr3_aa: CATSRGGGTEETQYF

clone_size: few
j_call: TRBJ2-7
d_call: TRBD2
v_call: TRBV28
cdr3_nt: TGTGCCAGCAGGGAAGGACTAGCGGAAGACTCCTACGAGCAGTACTTC
cdr3_aa: CASREGLAEDSYEQYF

clone_size: many
j_call: TRBJ2-7
d_call: TRBD1
v_call: TRBV28
cdr3_nt: TGTGCCAGCAGGAGACAGGGGGCGGACGAGCAGTACTTC
cdr3_aa: CASRRQGADEQYF

clone_size: NA
j_call: TRBJ2-2
d_call: TRBD2
v_call: TRBV2
cdr3_nt: TGTGCCAGCATCAAAACCCGGCTAGCGGGTAACACCGGGGAGCTGTTTTTT
cdr3_aa: CASIKTRLAGNTGELFF

clone_size: few
j_call: TRBJ1-1
d_call: NA
v_call: TRBV20-1
cdr3_nt: TGCAGTGCTAGGGGGAGTACTGAAGCTTTCTTT
cdr3_aa: CSARGSTEAFF

clone_size: NA
j_call: TRBJ1-2
d_call: TRBD1
v_call: TRBV6-6
cdr3_nt: TGTGCCAGCAGTTACTCGAGTGGAGACAGGGGTGGGGGCTACACCTTC
cdr3_aa: CASSYSSGDRGGGYTF

clone_size: NA
j_call: TRBJ2-1
d_call: TRBD2
v_call: TRBV28
cdr3_nt: TGTGCCAGCGCTAGCGGGAGAGTGCCCTACAATGAGCAGTTCTTC
cdr3_aa: CASASGRVPYNEQFF

clone_size: NA
j_call: TRBJ1-2
d_call: NA
v_call: TRBV7-9
cdr3_nt: TGTGCCAGCAGCTTAGCAGTAACGGGGGGCTATGGCTACACCTTC
cdr3_aa: CASSLAVTGGYGYTF

clone_size: NA
j_call: TRBJ1-1
d_call: NA
v_call: TRBV23-1
cdr3_nt: TGCGCCAGCAGTCCCCCATCGGAGGGGGGGAGCAGGACCAACACTGAAGCTTTCTTT
cdr3_aa: CASSPPSEGGSRTNTEAFF

clone_size: NA
j_call: TRBJ2-4
d_call: NA
v_call: TRBV15
cdr3_nt: TGTGCCACCAGCAGAGATGAGGACAGCAAAAACATTCAGTACTTC
cdr3_aa: CATSRDEDSKNIQYF

clone_size: few
j_call: TRBJ2-7
d_call: NA
v_call: TRBV7-2
cdr3_nt: TGTGCCAGCAGCTCACAGCCAGGGAACTCCTACGAGCAGTACTTC
cdr3_aa: CASSSQPGNSYEQYF

clone_size: NA
j_call: TRBJ2-5
d_call: TRBD2
v_call: TRBV5-1
cdr3_nt: TGCGCCAGCAGCCAGATTCCGGGACTAGCGGGAGGTCTGGTGGAGACCCAGTACTTC
cdr3_aa: CASSQIPGLAGGLVETQYF

clone_size: NA
j_call: TRBJ1-5
d_call: NA
v_call: TRBV30
cdr3_nt: TGTGCCTGGGCAACAGGACAGAATAGCAATCAGCCCCAGCATTTT
cdr3_aa: CAWATGQNSNQPQHF

clone_size: NA
j_call: TRBJ2-3
d_call: TRBD1
v_call: TRBV10-3
cdr3_nt: TGTGCCACAAGACAGGGTCCAGGAGATACGCAGTATTTT
cdr3_aa: CATRQGPGDTQYF

clone_size: few
j_call: TRBJ2-7
d_call: TRBD2
v_call: TRBV29-1
cdr3_nt: TGCAGCGTTGAACTAGCGGACGAGCAGTACTTC
cdr3_aa: CSVELADEQYF

clone_size: NA
j_call: TRBJ2-1
d_call: NA
v_call: TRBV5-1
cdr3_nt: TGCGCCAGCAGCTTGGGACAGGCCCACAATGAGCAGTTCTTC
cdr3_aa: CASSLGQAHNEQFF

clone_size: NA
j_call: TRBJ2-1
d_call: TRBD1
v_call: TRBV6-5
cdr3_nt: TGTGCCAGCAGTTCCTCCGGGACAGGGGAGAATCATGAGCAGTTCTTC
cdr3_aa: CASSSSGTGENHEQFF

clone_size: many
j_call: TRBJ2-1
d_call: TRBD2
v_call: TRBV18
cdr3_nt: TGTGCCAGCTCACCATACCTAGCGGGAGCTATTTCCAATGAGCAGTTCTTC
cdr3_aa: CASSPYLAGAISNEQFF

clone_size: few
j_call: TRBJ1-1
d_call: TRBD1
v_call: TRBV5-1
cdr3_nt: TGCGCCAGCAGCCCCGGACAGGGGGCTGAAGCTTTCTTT
cdr3_aa: CASSPGQGAEAFF

clone_size: NA
j_call: TRBJ1-1
d_call: TRBD1
v_call: TRBV7-2
cdr3_nt: TGTGCCAGCAGCTTCGGACAGGGGGGAGACACTGAAGCTTTCTTT
cdr3_aa: CASSFGQGGDTEAFF

clone_size: NA
j_call: TRBJ2-3
d_call: TRBD2
v_call: TRBV7-9
cdr3_nt: TGTGCCAGCAGCCTGTGGACTAGCGGATCCACAGATACGCAGTATTTT
cdr3_aa: CASSLWTSGSTDTQYF

clone_size: few
j_call: TRBJ1-1
d_call: NA
v_call: TRBV19
cdr3_nt: TGTGCCAGTAGTATTATGGCAGGGCTCACTGAAGCTTTCTTT
cdr3_aa: CASSIMAGLTEAFF

clone_size: NA
j_call: TRBJ2-7
d_call: NA
v_call: TRBV28
cdr3_nt: TGTGCCAGCAGTTTACGGGGGCAGGGGAGGGAGTACGAGCAGTACTTC
cdr3_aa: CASSLRGQGREYEQYF

clone_size: NA
j_call: TRBJ2-1
d_call: TRBD2
v_call: TRBV5-1
cdr3_nt: TGCGCCAGCAGCTCTAGCGGGAGCTCCTACAATGAGCAGTTCTTC
cdr3_aa: CASSSSGSSYNEQFF

clone_size: NA
j_call: TRBJ1-1
d_call: NA
v_call: TRBV5-1
cdr3_nt: TGCGCCAGCAGGGGTCCCTTACAGGTGGCAAACACTGAAGCTTTCTTT
cdr3_aa: CASRGPLQVANTEAFF

clone_size: NA
j_call: TRBJ1-1
d_call: TRBD1
v_call: TRBV30
cdr3_nt: TGTGCCTGGAGTGTGGGACAGCTGAACACTGAAGCTTTCTTT
cdr3_aa: CAWSVGQLNTEAFF

clone_size: NA
j_call: TRBJ1-2
d_call: NA
v_call: TRBV7-2
cdr3_nt: TGTGCCAGCAGCTTACAAGGGGGAACTGGTTATGGCTACACCTTC
cdr3_aa: CASSLQGGTGYGYTF

clone_size: NA
j_call: TRBJ2-7
d_call: NA
v_call: TRBV5-1
cdr3_nt: TGCGCCAGCAGCCCTCCTAACTACGAGCAGTACTTC
cdr3_aa: CASSPPNYEQYF

clone_size: NA
j_call: TRBJ2-3
d_call: TRBD2
v_call: TRBV6-4
cdr3_nt: TGTGCCAGCAGCTTAAAGACTAGCGGGAGAACAGATACGCAGTATTTT
cdr3_aa: CASSLKTSGRTDTQYF